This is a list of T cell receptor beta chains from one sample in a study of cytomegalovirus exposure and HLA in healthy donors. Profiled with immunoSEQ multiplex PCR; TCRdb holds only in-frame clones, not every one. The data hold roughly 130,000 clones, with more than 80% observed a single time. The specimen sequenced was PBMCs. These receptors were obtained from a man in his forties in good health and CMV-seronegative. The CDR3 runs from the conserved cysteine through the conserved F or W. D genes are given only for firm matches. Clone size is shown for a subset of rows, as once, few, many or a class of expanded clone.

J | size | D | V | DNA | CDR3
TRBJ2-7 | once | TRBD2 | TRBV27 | TGTGCCAGCAGGAGGGCTAGCGGGGGGTCATACGAGCAGTACTTC | CASRRASGGSYEQYF
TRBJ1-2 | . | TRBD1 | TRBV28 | TGTGCCAGCAGTTTATGGGGGACAGACTACTATGGCTACACCTTC | CASSLWGTDYYGYTF
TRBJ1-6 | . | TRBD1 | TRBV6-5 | TGTGCCAGCAGTAGAGGACAGGCAAATTCACCCCTCCACTTT | CASSRGQANSPLHF
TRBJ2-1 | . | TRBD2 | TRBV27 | TGTGCCAGCAGGCCACTAGCGGGGGAGTCCTACAATGAGCAGTTCTTC | CASRPLAGESYNEQFF
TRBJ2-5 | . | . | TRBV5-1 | TGCGCCAGCAGCCCAGGGACACCCCAAGAGACCCAGTACTTC | CASSPGTPQETQYF
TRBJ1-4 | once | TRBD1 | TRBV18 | TGTGCCAGCTCACTCGGACAGGGCCGGGAAAAACTGTTTTTT | CASSLGQGREKLFF
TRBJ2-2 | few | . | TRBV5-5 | TGTGCCAGCAGCTTGCAGGGGTTCACCGGGGAGCTGTTTTTT | CASSLQGFTGELFF
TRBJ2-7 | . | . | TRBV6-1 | TGTGCCAGCAGTGAAATCCCCAAGACGGGATACTACGAGCAGTACTTC | CASSEIPKTGYYEQYF
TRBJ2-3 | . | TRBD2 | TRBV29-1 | TGCAGCGTTGACGGGGGGGATTTCACAGATACGCAGTATTTT | CSVDGGDFTDTQYF
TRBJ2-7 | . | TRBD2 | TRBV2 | TGTGCCAGCAGTGGACTAGCGGGTCCCTACGAGCAGTACTTC | CASSGLAGPYEQYF
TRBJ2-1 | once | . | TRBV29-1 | TGCAGCGTTACAGCTATCTCCTACAATGAGCAGTTCTTC | CSVTAISYNEQFF
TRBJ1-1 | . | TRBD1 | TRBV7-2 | TGTGCCAGCAGCTTAACAGGGGGACCCGCGAGGACTGAAGCTTTCTTT | CASSLTGGPARTEAFF
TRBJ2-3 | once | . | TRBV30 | TGTGCCTGGACCGTAGAGTTTAACGCAGATACGCAGTATTTT | CAWTVEFNADTQYF
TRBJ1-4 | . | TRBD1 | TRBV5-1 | TGCGCCAGCAGCCTTGACAGGGTGGAAAAACTGTTTTTT | CASSLDRVEKLFF
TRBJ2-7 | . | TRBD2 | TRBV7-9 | TGTGCCAGCACATTGTCGGGGGGCTCCTACGAGCAGTACTTC | CASTLSGGSYEQYF
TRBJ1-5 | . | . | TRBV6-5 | TGTGCCAGCAGTTGGATCCAGGGGAATCAGCCCCAGCATTTT | CASSWIQGNQPQHF
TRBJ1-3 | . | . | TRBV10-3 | TGTGCCATCAGGGGAGGTGACTCCTTCTCTGGAAACACCATATATTTT | CAIRGGDSFSGNTIYF